Below, 8 T cell receptor beta chains from the same sample are listed, as sequenced in a study of T cells expressing NK-cell markers. With the 5' RACE reads reprocessed, TCRdb shows one record per CDR3 protein and no DNA. Its listing shows 350,000 to 500,000 distinct CDR3 sequences. The specimen sequenced was blood T cells: a sorted CD56 or NKG2C T cell subset, CD4+ or CD8+ T cells, or bulk PBMC T cells (not recorded which). These receptors all come from a woman aged 18 to 75 in good health.

V is TRBV12-3 or TRBV12-4 and J is TRBJ2-2; TCRdb indicates TRBD1, and absent DNA this call remains unverified. This CDR3 is built from 15 residues. CDR3: CASSLDRTRAGELFF.

V gene TRBV12-3 or TRBV12-4 combines with J gene TRBJ2-3; TCRdb picks TRBD1, but there is no DNA to check that call. The CDR3 sequence is 12 residues long. CDR3 protein: CASSPGEDTQYF.

The chain joins TRBV20-1 to TRBJ1-6. This CDR3 contains 15 residues. The germline V gene encodes CDR1 DFQATT and CDR2 SNEGSKA (reference sequence). The CDR3 here is CSARVRGSYNSPLHF.

This chain connects TRBV23-1 to TRBJ2-2; TCRdb calls TRBD1, which cannot be checked without DNA. TRBV23-1 is recorded as an ORF, its role being uncertain. CDR3 length: 17 amino acids. CDR3 in amino acids: CASSPDRTGAFTGELFF.

The chain carries TRBV5-1 and TRBJ1-4; TCRdb's D gene call, TRBD1, goes unchecked for lack of DNA. Per germline, CDR1 SGHRS and CDR2 YFSETQ. This CDR3 region has 13 residues. The CDR3 region is CASRQGPNEKLFF. The complete variable domain, with remaining parts taken from reference TRBV5-1 and TRBJ1-4, reads KAGVTQTPRYLIKTRGQQVTLSCSPISGHRSVSWYQQTPGQGLQFLFEYFSETQRNKGNFPGRFSGRQFSNSRSEMNVSTLELGDSALYLCASRQGPNEKLFFGSGTQLSVL.

The rearrangement joins TRBV5-4 to TRBJ2-1; the D call of TRBD1 rests on TCRdb alone, since no DNA is present to check it. Germline V lookup: CDR1 SGHNT, CDR2 YYREEE (reference sequence). The CDR3 has 15 amino acids. This CDR3 reads CASSPTWGQNNEQFF.

The chain's CDR3 is CAYTIKGTPRAEAFF. The V call is TRBV30, the J call TRBJ1-1; the D gene TCRdb calls, TRBD1, cannot be checked with no DNA. This CDR3 spans 15 amino acids. Germline-derived CDR1 and CDR2 are GTSNPN and SVGIG (reference sequence).

This chain uses TRBV7-3 with TRBJ1-2; TCRdb designates TRBD1, a call that cannot be tested without DNA. Germline CDR1 SGHTA, CDR2 FQGTGA. The CDR3 length is 13 residues. CDR3 region: CASSLFPGDGYTF. Complete variable domain (other parts from reference TRBV7-3 and TRBJ1-2): GAGVSQTPSNKVTEKGKYVELRCDPISGHTALYWYRQSLGQGPEFLIYFQGTGAADDSGLPNDRFFAVRPEGSVSTLKIQRTERGDSAVYLCASSLFPGDGYTFGSGTRLTVV.